These T cell receptor beta chains were read from a single sample in a study of Graves' ophthalmopathy and Graves' hyperthyroidism. TCRdb processed the multiplex PCR reads anew with MiXCR; each CDR3 protein has one entry. The sample includes approximately 700,000 distinct CDR3 sequences, 40% seen only once; the top ten take approximately 43%. Material for sequencing was peripheral blood. The receptors stem from an adult man with Graves' ophthalmopathy. Both conserved end residues are part of each CDR3. D genes are given only for firm matches. Expanded clones get a size class; other rows say once, few or many, or leave the size out.

CDR3: CASSLDRQGQETQYF; DNA: TGTGCCAGCAGCTTAGATCGACAGGGACAAGAGACCCAGTACTTC; V: TRBV7-9; size: many; J: TRBJ2-5; D: TRBD1
CDR3: CASSHSGTSGAQETQYF; DNA: TGCGCCAGCAGCCACTCGGGGACTAGCGGAGCCCAAGAGACCCAGTACTTC; V: TRBV5-1; size: NA; J: TRBJ2-5; D: TRBD2
CDR3: CASSGFGYNSPLHF; DNA: TGTGCCAGCAGCGGGTTTGGCTACAATTCACCCCTCCACTTT; V: TRBV9; size: few; J: TRBJ1-6; D: NA
CDR3: CASSRTGEAGNTIYF; DNA: TGTGCCAGCAGCCGAACAGGGGAAGCTGGAAACACCATATATTTT; V: TRBV6-5; size: NA; J: TRBJ1-3; D: TRBD1
CDR3: CAGSWTSGRAGETKYF; DNA: TGCGCCGGCAGTTGGACTAGCGGGAGGGCTGGAGAGACCAAGTACTTC; V: TRBV10-2; size: NA; J: TRBJ2-5; D: TRBD2
CDR3: CATSETGVREKLFF; DNA: TGTGCCACCAGCGAGACAGGAGTCCGGGAAAAACTGTTTTTT; V: TRBV24-1; size: many; J: TRBJ1-4; D: NA
CDR3: CASSWGLAGQSYEQYF; DNA: TGTGCCAGCAGCTGGGGACTAGCGGGACAGTCCTACGAGCAGTACTTC; V: TRBV7-3; size: NA; J: TRBJ2-7; D: TRBD2
CDR3: CTSRARENEKLFF; DNA: TGTACCAGCAGAGCCAGGGAGAATGAAAAACTGTTTTTT; V: TRBV7-2; size: NA; J: TRBJ1-4; D: NA
CDR3: CASSLARGRTDTQYF; DNA: TGTGCCAGCAGCTTAGCGCGCGGGCGTACAGATACGCAGTATTTT; V: TRBV7-2; size: NA; J: TRBJ2-3; D: NA
CDR3: CSGAANYGYTF; DNA: TGCAGTGGGGCCGCTAACTATGGCTACACCTTC; V: TRBV20-1; size: few; J: TRBJ1-2; D: NA
CDR3: CSVEIGGQGTQYF; DNA: TGCAGCGTTGAAATAGGGGGGCAAGGGACCCAGTACTTC; V: TRBV29-1; size: many; J: TRBJ2-5; D: NA
CDR3: CASTFSWQETQYF; DNA: TGTGCCAGCACCTTTTCGTGGCAAGAGACCCAGTACTTC; V: TRBV7-2; size: many; J: TRBJ2-5; D: NA
CDR3: CASSQVGGGGELFF; DNA: TGTGCCAGCAGCCAAGTAGGGGGCGGCGGGGAGCTGTTTTTT; V: TRBV25-1; size: NA; J: TRBJ2-2; D: TRBD1
CDR3: CASSQGQLGGYGYTF; DNA: TGTGCCAGCAGCCAAGGGCAGCTAGGAGGTTATGGCTACACCTTC; V: TRBV2; size: few; J: TRBJ1-2; D: NA
CDR3: CASSTGTAVEQYF; DNA: TGTGCCAGCAGCACCGGGACAGCAGTCGAGCAGTACTTC; V: TRBV5-4; size: NA; J: TRBJ2-7; D: TRBD1
CDR3: CASSGSYRGNTEAFF; DNA: TGTGCCAGCAGTGGTAGTTATAGGGGGAACACTGAAGCTTTCTTT; V: TRBV11-1; size: few; J: TRBJ1-1; D: NA
CDR3: CASSLAGGDNQPQHF; DNA: TGTGCCAGCAGTTTAGCCGGCGGGGACAATCAGCCCCAGCATTTT; V: TRBV12-3/TRBV12-4; size: NA; J: TRBJ1-5; D: NA
CDR3: CSARISGQATQYF; DNA: TGCAGTGCTAGAATTAGCGGGCAAGCGACCCAGTACTTC; V: TRBV20-1; size: NA; J: TRBJ2-5; D: TRBD2